Listed below are T cell receptor beta chains from one sample, sequenced in a study of blood T cell repertoires in COVID-19. Assay used: immunoSEQ multiplex PCR; TCRdb lists only in-frame clones, some missing. The data show roughly 360,000 clones, roughly four fifths seen once. Specimen: PBMCs or T cells enriched from blood (not recorded which). These TCRs come from a woman aged 45-60 years who had recovered from COVID-19. The CDR3 runs from the conserved cysteine through the conserved F or W. The order of the fields is D gene, V gene, J gene, CDR3 DNA, CDR3 protein. A D gene is named only where the DNA matches it firmly.

D: -; V: TRBV4-1; J: TRBJ2-5; DNA: TGCGCCAGCAGCCAAACCAGGGGGGCGGGGCGGGAGACCCAGTACTTC; CDR3: CASSQTRGAGRETQYF
D: TRBD1; V: TRBV2; J: TRBJ2-7; DNA: TGTGCCAGCAGTCCGGGACAGGGAGTGAGAAACTTC; CDR3: CASSPGQGVRNF
D: TRBD2; V: TRBV28; J: TRBJ2-7; DNA: TGTGCCAGCAGTACACAGACTAGCGGGAGGGCTTACGAGCAGTACTTC; CDR3: CASSTQTSGRAYEQYF
D: -; V: TRBV10-1; J: TRBJ1-5; DNA: TGCGCCAGCAGTTTCCACAGGGTTAGACAGCCCCAGCATTTT; CDR3: CASSFHRVRQPQHF
D: -; V: TRBV30; J: TRBJ1-3; DNA: TGTGCCTGGAGTGTGGGGACAAGTGGAAACACCATATATTTT; CDR3: CAWSVGTSGNTIYF
D: -; V: TRBV18; J: TRBJ2-6; DNA: TGTGCCAGCTCACCACAAGCGGGGGCCAACGTCCTGACTTTC; CDR3: CASSPQAGANVLTF
D: -; V: TRBV7-6; J: TRBJ1-1; DNA: TGTGCCAGCAGCTTAGAGATAGAGGGAGTCACTGAAGCTTTCTTT; CDR3: CASSLEIEGVTEAFF
D: -; V: TRBV19; J: TRBJ1-2; DNA: TGTGCCAGCCTAGCAACGGACGAGGCTAACTATGGCTACACCTTC; CDR3: CASLATDEANYGYTF
D: -; V: TRBV18; J: TRBJ2-7; DNA: TGTGCCAGCTCACAATCAAGACAGGGGAGGGGCGAGCAGTACTTC; CDR3: CASSQSRQGRGEQYF
D: TRBD2; V: TRBV7-2; J: TRBJ2-3; DNA: TGTGCCAGCAGCTTCGGGTCGAGCGGGGTGCAGGCTTATACGCAGTATTTT; CDR3: CASSFGSSGVQAYTQYF
D: -; V: TRBV9; J: TRBJ1-1; DNA: TGTGCCAGCAGCGTAGAAGGACAGCTGAACACTGAAGCTTTCTTT; CDR3: CASSVEGQLNTEAFF